This T cell receptor beta chain was observed in a study of tumor and adjacent non-tumor tissue in lung cancer. Study overall: The patients, approximately nine men and about 5 women, were roughly 30 to 80 with stage I to III disease. Study outcomes and limitations: Shorter survival was associated with higher TCR diversity in tumors. Compared with tumor, normal lung showed significantly lower TCR diversity. Top 100 clones took a larger repertoire share in normal lung.

The library came from three nested PCR rounds adapted from ARM-PCR protocols. TCRdb re-called the multiplex PCR reads with MiXCR, one entry per CDR3 protein. The table lists approximately 82,000 distinct CDR3 sequences, 76% of them singletons, with around 43% in the top ten. Per germline, CDR1 LGHNA and CDR2 YSLEER. The CDR3 has 18 residues. This sample's RNA came from whole unsorted tissue. Distant lung tissue was collected more than 3 cm away from the tumor edge. In this sample, this clonotype turned up once. What it binds is not known. Relative to the germline gene, one junction end is altered; a read error may explain this.

Sequenced sample: distant non-tumor lung tissue. This receptor was taken from a man between 65 and 79 years old with non-small cell lung cancer. The chain couples TRBV4-3 to TRBJ2-7, with D tentatively TRBD1 (5 bases). This CDR3 reads CASSRIRGLKVRPYEQYF. CDR3 coding DNA: TGCGCCAGCAGCCGGATTAGGGGTCTGAAGGTCAGGCCCTATGAGCAGTACTTC.